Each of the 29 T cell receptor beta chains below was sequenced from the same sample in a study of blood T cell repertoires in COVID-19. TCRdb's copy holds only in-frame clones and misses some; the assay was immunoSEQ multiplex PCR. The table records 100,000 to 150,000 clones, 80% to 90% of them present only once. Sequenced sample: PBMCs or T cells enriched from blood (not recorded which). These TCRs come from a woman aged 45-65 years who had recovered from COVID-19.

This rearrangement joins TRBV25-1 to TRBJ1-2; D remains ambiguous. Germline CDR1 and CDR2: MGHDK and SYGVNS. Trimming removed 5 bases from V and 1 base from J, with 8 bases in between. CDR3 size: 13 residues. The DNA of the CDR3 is TGTGCCAGCAGTTCTGCCGGTAACTATGGCTACACCTTC. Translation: CASSSAGNYGYTF.

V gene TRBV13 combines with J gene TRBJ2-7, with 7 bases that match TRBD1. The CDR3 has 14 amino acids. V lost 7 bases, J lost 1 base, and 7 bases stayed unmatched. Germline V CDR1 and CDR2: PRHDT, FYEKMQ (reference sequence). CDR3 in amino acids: CASTGDSGSYEQYF. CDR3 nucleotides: TGTGCCAGCACCGGGGACAGTGGGTCCTACGAGCAGTACTTC.

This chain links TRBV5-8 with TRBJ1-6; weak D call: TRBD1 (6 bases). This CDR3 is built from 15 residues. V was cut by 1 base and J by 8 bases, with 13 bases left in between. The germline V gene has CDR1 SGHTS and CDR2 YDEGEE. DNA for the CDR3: TGTGCCAGCAGCTTGACAGGGAATGCGTATTCACCCCTCCACTTT. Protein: CASSLTGNAYSPLHF.

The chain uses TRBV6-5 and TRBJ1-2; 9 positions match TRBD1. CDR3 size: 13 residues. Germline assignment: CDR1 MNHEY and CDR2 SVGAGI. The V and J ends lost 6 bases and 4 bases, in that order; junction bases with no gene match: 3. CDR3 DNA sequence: TGTGCCAGCAGCCGGGACAGGGTCTATGGCTACACCTTC. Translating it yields CASSRDRVYGYTF.

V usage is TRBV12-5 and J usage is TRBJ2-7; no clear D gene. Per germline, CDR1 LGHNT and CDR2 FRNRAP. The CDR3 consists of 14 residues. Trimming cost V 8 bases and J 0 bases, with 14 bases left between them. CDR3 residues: CASTSPSGSYEQYF. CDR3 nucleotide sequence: TGTGCTAGTACAAGCCCCTCGGGCTCCTACGAGCAGTACTTC.

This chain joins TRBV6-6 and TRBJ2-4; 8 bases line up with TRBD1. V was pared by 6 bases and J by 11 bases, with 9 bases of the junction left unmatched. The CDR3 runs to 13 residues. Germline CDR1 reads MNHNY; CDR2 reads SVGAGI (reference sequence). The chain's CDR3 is CASRNDRGFVQYF. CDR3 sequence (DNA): TGTGCCAGCAGAAACGACAGGGGATTCGTTCAGTACTTC.

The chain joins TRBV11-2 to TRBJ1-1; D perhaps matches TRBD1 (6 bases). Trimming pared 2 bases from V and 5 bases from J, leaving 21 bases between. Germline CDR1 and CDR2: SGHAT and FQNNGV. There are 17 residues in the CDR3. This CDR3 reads CASSLLQGEGWGTEAFF. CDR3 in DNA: TGTGCCAGCAGCTTATTACAGGGCGAAGGTTGGGGAACTGAAGCTTTCTTT.

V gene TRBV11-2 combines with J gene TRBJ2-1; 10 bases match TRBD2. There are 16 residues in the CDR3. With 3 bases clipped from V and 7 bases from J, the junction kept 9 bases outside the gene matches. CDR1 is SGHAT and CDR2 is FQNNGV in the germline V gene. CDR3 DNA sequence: TGTGCCAGCAGCTTGTTGAGCGGGGGGGCTGGGAATGAGCAGTTCTTC. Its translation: CASSLLSGGAGNEQFF.

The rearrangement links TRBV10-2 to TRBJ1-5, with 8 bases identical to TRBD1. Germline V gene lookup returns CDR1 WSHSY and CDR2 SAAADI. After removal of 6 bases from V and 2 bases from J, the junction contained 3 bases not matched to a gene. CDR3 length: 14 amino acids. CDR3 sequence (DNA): TGCGCCAGCAGCGGACAGGGTGGCAATCAGCCCCAGCATTTT. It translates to CASSGQGGNQPQHF.

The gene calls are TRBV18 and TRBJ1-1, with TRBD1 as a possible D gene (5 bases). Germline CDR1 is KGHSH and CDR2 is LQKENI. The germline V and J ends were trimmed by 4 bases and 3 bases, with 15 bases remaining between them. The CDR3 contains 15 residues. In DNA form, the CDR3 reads TGTGCCAGCTCACGTCTGGGGCTCCCGGACACTGAAGCTTTCTTT. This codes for CASSRLGLPDTEAFF.

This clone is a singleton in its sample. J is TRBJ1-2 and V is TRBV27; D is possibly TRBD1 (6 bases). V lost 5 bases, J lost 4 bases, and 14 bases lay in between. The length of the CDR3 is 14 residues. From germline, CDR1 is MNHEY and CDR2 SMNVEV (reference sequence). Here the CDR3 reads CASSPGEQGYGYTF. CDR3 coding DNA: TGTGCCAGCAGTCCTGGGGAACAGGGCTATGGCTACACCTTC.

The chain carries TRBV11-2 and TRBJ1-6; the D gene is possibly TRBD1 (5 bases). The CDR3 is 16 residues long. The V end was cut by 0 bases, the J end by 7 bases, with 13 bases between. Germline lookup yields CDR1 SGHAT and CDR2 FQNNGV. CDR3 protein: CASSLDGGMENSPLHF. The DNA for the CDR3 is TGTGCCAGCAGCTTAGATGGGGGGATGGAGAATTCACCCCTCCACTTT. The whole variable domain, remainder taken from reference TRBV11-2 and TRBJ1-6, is EAGVAQSPRYKIIEKRQSVAFWCNPISGHATLYWYQQILGQGPKLLIQFQNNGVVDDSQLPKDRFSAERLKGVDSTLKIQPAKLEDSAVYLCASSLDGGMENSPLHFGNGTRLTVT.

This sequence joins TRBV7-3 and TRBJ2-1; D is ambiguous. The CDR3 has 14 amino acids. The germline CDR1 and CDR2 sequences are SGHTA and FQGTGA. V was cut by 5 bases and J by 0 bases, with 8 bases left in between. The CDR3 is CASSPGSSYNEQFF. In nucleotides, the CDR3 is TGTGCCAGCAGCCCCGGTAGCTCCTACAATGAGCAGTTCTTC.

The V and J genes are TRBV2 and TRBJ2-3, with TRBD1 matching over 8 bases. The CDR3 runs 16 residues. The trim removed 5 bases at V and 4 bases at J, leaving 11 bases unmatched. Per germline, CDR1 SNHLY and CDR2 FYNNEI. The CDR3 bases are TGTGCCAGCAGTAACCCGGGACAGGACCCTCCAGATACGCAGTATTTT. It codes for CASSNPGQDPPDTQYF.

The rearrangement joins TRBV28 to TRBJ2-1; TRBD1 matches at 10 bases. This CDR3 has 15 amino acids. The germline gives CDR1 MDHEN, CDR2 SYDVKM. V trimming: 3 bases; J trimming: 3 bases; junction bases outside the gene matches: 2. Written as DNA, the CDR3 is TGTGCCAGCAGTTTGGGGACAGGGGTCTACAATGAGCAGTTCTTC. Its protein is CASSLGTGVYNEQFF.

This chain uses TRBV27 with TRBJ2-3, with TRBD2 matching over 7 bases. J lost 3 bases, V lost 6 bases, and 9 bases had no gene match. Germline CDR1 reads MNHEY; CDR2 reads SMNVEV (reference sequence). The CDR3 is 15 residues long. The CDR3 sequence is CASSPGAGETDTQYF. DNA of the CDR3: TGTGCCAGCAGCCCCGGGGCGGGGGAAACAGATACGCAGTATTTT.

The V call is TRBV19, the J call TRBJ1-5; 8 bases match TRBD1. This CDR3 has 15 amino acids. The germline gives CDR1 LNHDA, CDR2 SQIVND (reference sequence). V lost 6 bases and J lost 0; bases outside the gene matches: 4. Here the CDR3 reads CASSGTGDSNQPQHF. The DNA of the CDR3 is TGTGCCAGTAGCGGGACAGGCGATAGCAATCAGCCCCAGCATTTT.

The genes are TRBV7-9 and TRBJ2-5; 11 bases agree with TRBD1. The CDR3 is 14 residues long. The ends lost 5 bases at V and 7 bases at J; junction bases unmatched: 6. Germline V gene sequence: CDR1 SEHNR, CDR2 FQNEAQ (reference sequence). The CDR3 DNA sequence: TGTGCCAGCAGCGTTGGACAGGGGGCGGCGACCCAGTACTTC. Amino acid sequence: CASSVGQGAATQYF.

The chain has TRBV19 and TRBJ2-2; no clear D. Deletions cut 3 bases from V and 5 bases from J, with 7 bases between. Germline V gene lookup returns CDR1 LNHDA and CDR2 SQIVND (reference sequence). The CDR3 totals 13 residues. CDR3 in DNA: TGTGCCAGTAGTATTCTCGGTACCGGGGAGCTGTTTTTT. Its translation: CASSILGTGELFF. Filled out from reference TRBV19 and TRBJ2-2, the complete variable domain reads DGGITQSPKYLFRKEGQNVTLSCEQNLNHDAMYWYRQDPGQGLRLIYYSQIVNDFQKGDIAEGYSVSREKKESFPLTVTSAQKNPTAFYLCASSILGTGELFFGEGSRLTVL.

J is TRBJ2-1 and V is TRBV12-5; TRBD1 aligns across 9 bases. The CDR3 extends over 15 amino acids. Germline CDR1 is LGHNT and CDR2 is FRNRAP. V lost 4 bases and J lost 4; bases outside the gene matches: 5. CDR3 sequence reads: CASGSGTGNYNEQFF. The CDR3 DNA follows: TGTGCTAGTGGTTCCGGGACAGGGAATTACAATGAGCAGTTCTTC.

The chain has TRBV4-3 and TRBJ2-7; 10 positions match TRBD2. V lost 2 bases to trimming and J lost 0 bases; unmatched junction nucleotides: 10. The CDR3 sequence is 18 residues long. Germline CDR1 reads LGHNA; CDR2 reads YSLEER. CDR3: CASSQSLAGGRDSYEQYF. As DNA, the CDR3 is TGCGCCAGCAGCCAAAGCTTAGCGGGGGGCCGCGACTCCTACGAGCAGTACTTC.

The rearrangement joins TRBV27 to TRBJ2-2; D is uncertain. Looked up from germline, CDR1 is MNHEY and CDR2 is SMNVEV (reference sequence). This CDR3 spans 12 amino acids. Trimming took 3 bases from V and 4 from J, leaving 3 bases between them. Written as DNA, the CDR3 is TGTGCCAGCAGTTTCTTCACCGGGGAGCTGTTTTTT. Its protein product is CASSFFTGELFF.

The CDR3 sequence is CASSLGTVQPQHF. CDR3 DNA: TGTGCCAGCAGCTTGGGGACAGTTCAGCCCCAGCATTTT. V and J are TRBV27 and TRBJ1-5, with 7 positions matching TRBD1. The CDR3 loop spans 13 amino acids. V lost 6 bases to trimming and J lost 6 bases; unmatched junction nucleotides: 5. Germline V gives CDR1 MNHEY, CDR2 SMNVEV (reference sequence).

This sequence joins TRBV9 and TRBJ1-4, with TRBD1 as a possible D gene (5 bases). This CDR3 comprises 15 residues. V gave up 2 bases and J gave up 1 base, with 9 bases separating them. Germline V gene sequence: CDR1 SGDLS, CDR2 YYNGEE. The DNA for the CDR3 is TGTGCCAGCAGCGTTCAGGGCAGAACTAATGAAAAACTGTTTTTT. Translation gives CASSVQGRTNEKLFF.

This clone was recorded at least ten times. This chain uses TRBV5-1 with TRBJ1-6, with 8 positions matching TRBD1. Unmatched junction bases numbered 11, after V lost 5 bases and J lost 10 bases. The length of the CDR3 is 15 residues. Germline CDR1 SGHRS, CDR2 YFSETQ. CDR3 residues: CASSPLTGGRSPLHF. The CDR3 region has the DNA TGCGCCAGCAGTCCCCTAACAGGGGGAAGGTCACCCCTCCACTTT.

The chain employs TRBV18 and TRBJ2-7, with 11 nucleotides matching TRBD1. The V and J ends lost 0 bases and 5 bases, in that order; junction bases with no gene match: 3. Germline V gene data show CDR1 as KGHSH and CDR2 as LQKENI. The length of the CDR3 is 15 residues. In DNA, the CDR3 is TGTGCCAGCTCACCACCCGGGACAGGGGGAGACGAGCAGTACTTC. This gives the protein CASSPPGTGGDEQYF.

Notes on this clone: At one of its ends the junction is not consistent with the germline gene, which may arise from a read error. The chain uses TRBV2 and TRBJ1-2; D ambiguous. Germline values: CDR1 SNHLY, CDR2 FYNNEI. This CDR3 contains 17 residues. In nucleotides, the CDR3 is TGTGCCAGCAGCGAAGATGCGTTAACGTTAGCTAACTATGGCTACACCTTC. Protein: CASSEDALTLANYGYTF.

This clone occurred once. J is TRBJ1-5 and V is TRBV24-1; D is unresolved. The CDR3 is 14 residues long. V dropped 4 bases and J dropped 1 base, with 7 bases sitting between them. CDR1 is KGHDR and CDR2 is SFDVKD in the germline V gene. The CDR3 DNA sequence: TGTGCCACCAGTGACCCCTCCAGCAATCAGCCCCAGCATTTT. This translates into CATSDPSSNQPQHF.

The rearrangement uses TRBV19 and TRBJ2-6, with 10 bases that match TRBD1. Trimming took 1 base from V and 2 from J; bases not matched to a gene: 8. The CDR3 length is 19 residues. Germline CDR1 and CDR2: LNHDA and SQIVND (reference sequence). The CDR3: CASSIGIGQGVPGANVLTF. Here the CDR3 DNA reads TGTGCCAGTAGTATAGGGATAGGACAGGGGGTTCCTGGGGCCAACGTCCTGACTTTC. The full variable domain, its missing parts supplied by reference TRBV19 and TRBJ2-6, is DGGITQSPKYLFRKEGQNVTLSCEQNLNHDAMYWYRQDPGQGLRLIYYSQIVNDFQKGDIAEGYSVSREKKESFPLTVTSAQKNPTAFYLCASSIGIGQGVPGANVLTFGAGSRLTVL.